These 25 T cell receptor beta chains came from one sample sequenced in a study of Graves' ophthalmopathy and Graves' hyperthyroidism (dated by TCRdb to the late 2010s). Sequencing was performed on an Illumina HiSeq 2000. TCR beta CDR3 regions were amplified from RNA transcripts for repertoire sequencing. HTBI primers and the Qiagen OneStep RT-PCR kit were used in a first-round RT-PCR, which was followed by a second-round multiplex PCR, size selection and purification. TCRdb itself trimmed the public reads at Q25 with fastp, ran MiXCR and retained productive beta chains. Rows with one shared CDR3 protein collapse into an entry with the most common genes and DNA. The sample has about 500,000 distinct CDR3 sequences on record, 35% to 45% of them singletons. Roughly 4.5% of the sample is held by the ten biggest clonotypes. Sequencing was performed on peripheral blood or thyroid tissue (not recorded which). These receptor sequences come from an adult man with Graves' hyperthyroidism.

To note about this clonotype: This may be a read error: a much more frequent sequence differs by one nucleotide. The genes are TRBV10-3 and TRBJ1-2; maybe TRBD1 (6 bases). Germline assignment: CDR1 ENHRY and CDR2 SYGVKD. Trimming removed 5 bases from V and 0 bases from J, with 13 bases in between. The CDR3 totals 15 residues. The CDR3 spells CAISWGGPPNYGYTF. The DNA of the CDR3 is TGTGCCATCAGTTGGGGGGGGCCACCTAACTATGGCTACACCTTC.

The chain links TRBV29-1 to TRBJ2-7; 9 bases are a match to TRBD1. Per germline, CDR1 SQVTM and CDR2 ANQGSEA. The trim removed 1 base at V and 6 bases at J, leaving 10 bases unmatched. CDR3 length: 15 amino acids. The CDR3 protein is CSVEVGQGSSSEQYF. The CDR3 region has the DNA TGCAGCGTTGAAGTAGGACAGGGGTCTTCGTCCGAGCAGTACTTC.

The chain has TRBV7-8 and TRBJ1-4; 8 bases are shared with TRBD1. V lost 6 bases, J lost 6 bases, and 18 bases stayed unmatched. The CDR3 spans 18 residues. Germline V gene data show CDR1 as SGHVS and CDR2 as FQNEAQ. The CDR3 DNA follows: TGTGCCAGCAGTCTAACCACAGGGGGGGATAAGAGGGATGAAAAACTGTTTTTT. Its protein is CASSLTTGGDKRDEKLFF.

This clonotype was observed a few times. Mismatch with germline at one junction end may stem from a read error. CDR3 sequence reads: CASSRRDLVTEASF. For the CDR3, the DNA is TGTGCCAGCAGCCGGAGGGACCTCGTCACTGAAGCTTCCTTT. This rearrangement joins TRBV13 to TRBJ1-1; TRBD1 might be the D (5 bases). This CDR3 has 14 residues. Germline CDR1 and CDR2: PRHDT and FYEKMQ (reference sequence).

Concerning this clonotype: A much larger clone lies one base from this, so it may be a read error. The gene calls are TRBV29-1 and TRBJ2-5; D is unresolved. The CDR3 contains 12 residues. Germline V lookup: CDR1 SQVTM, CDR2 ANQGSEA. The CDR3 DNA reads TGCAGCCTTGAGATACAGCAAGAGACCCAGTACTTC. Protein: CSLEIQQETQYF.

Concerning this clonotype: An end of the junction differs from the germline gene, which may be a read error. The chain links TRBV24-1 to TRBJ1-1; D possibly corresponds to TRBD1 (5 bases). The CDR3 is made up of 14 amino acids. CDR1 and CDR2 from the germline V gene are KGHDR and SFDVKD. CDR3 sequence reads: CATSDLRTGIGTLF. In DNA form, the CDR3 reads TGTGCCACCAGTGATTTGAGAACTGGGATAGGGACCCTCTTT.

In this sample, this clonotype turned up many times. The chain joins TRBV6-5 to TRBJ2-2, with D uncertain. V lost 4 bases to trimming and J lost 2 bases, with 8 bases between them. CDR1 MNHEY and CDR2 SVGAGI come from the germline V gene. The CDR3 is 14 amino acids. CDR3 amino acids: CASSSRINTGELFF. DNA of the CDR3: TGTGCCAGCAGTTCACGGATCAACACCGGGGAGCTGTTTTTT.

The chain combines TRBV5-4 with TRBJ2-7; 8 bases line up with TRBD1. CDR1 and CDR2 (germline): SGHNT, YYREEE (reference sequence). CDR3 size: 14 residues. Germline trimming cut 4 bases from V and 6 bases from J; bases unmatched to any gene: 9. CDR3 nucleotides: TGTGCCAGCAGCCGGACAGGGACGAGGTTCGAGCAGTACTTC. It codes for CASSRTGTRFEQYF.

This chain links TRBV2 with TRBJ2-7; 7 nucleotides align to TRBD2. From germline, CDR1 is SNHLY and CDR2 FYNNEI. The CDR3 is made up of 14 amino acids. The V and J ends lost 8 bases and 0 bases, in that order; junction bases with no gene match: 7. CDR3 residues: CASLGSGCSYEQYF. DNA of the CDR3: TGTGCCAGCTTGGGTAGCGGGTGCTCCTACGAGCAGTACTTC.

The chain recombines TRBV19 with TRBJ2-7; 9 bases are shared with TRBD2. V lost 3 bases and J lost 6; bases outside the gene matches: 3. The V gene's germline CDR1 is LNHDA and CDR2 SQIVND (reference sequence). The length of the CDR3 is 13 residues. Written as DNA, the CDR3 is TGTGCCAGTAGTATCTCTAGCGGGATCGAGCAGTACTTC. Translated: CASSISSGIEQYF.

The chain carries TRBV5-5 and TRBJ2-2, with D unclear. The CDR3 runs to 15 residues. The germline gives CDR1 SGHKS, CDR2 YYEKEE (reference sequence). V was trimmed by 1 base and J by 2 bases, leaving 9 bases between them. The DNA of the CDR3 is TGTGCCAGCAGCTTGACAGAGACTAACACCGGGGAGCTGTTTTTT. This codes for CASSLTETNTGELFF.

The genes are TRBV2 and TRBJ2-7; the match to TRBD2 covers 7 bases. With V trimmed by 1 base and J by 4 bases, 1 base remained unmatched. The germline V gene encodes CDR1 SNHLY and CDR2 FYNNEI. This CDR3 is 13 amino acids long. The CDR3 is CASSEEGGYEQYF. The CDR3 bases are TGTGCCAGCAGTGAAGAGGGAGGGTACGAGCAGTACTTC.

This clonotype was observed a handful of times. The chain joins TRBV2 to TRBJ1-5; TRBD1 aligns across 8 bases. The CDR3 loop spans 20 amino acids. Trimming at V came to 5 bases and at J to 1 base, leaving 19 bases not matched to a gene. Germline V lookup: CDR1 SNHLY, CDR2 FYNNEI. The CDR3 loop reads CASSLSIVAGGWESNQPQHF. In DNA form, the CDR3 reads TGTGCCAGCAGTTTATCGATTGTCGCAGGGGGCTGGGAAAGCAATCAGCCCCAGCATTTT.

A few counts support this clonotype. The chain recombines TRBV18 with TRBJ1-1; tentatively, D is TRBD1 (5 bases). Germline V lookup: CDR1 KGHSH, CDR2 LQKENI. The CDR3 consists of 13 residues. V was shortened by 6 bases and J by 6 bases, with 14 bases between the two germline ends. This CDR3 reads CASSLQGGSEAFF. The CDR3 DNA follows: TGTGCCAGCTCTCTGCAGGGAGGGTCTGAAGCTTTCTTT. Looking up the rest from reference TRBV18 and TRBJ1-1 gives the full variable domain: NAGVMQNPRHLVRRRGQEARLRCSPMKGHSHVYWYRQLPEEGLKFMVYLQKENIIDESGMPKERFSAEFPKEGPSILRIQQVVRGDSAAYFCASSLQGGSEAFFGQGTRLTVV.

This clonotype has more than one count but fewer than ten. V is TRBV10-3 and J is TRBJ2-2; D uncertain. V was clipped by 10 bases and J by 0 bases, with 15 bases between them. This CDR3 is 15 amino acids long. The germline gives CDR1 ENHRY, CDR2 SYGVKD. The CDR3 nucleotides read TGTGCCACCGTATACAGTAAAGCGAACACCGGGGAGCTGTTTTTT. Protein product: CATVYSKANTGELFF.

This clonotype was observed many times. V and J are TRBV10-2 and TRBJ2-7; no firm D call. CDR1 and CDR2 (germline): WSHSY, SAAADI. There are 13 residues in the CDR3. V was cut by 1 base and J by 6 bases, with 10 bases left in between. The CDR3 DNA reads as TGCGCCAGCAGTGAGTATGAAGTAGGCGAGCAGTACTTC. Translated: CASSEYEVGEQYF.

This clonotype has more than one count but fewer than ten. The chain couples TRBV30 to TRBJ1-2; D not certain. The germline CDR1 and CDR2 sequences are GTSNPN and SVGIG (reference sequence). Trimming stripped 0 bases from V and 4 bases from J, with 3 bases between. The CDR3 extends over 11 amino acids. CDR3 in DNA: TGTGCCTGGAGTGTACCCTATGGCTACACCTTC. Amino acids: CAWSVPYGYTF.

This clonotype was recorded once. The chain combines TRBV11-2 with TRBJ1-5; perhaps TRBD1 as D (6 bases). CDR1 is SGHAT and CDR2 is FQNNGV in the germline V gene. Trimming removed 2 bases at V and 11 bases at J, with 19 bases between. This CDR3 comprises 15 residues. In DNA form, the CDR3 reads TGTGCCAGCAGCTTACTAGCGGGGGGGCGAGCGACCCAGCATTTT. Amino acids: CASSLLAGGRATQHF.

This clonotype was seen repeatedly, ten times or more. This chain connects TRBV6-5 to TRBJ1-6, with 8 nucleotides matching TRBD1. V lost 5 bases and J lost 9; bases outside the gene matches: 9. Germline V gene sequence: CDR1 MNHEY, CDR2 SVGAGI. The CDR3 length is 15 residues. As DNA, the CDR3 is TGTGCCAGCAGTCACGGACAGGGATTCATTTCACCCCTCCACTTT. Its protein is CASSHGQGFISPLHF.

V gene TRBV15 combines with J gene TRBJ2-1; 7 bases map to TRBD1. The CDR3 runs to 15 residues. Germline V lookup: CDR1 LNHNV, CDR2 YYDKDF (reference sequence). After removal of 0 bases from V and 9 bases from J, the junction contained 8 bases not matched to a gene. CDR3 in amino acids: CATSRDLDREGEQFF. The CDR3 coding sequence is TGTGCCACCAGCAGAGATCTAGACAGGGAAGGTGAGCAGTTCTTC.

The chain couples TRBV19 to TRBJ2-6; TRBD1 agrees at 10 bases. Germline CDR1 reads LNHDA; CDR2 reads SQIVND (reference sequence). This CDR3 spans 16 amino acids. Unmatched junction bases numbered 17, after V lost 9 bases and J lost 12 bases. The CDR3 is CASSTRPGQGTSVLTF. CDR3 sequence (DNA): TGTGCCAGCAGCACTCGACCGGGACAGGGGACCAGCGTCCTGACTTTC.

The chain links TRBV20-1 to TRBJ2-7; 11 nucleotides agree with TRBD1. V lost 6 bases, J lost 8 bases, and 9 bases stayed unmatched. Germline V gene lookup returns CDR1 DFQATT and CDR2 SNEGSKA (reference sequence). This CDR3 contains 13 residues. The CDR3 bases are TGCAGTGCCCGGGGACAGGGGGGTGGAAAGCAGTACTTC. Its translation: CSARGQGGGKQYF.

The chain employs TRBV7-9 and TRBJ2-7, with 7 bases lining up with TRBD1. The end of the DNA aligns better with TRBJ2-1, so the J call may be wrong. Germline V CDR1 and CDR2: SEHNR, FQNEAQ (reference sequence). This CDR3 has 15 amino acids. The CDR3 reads CASSEGDREFDEQFF. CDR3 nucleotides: TGTGCCAGCAGTGAAGGTGACAGGGAATTCGATGAGCAGTTCTTC.

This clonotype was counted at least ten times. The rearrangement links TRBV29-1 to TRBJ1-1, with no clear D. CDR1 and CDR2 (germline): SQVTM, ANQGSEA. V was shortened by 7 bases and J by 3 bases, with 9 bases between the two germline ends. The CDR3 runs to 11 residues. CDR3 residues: CSAQLDTEAFF. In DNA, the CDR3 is TGCAGCGCGCAGTTGGACACTGAAGCTTTCTTT. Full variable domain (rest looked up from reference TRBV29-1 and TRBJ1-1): SAVISQKPSRDICQRGTSLTIQCQVDSQVTMMFWYRQQPGQSLTLIATANQGSEATYESGFVIDKFPISRPNLTFSTLTVSNMSPEDSSIYLCSAQLDTEAFFGQGTRLTVV.

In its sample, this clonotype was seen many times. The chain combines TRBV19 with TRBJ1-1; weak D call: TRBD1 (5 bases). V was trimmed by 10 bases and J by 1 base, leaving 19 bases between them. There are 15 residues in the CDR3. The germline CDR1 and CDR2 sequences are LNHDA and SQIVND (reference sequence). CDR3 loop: CATWDGGRGNTEAFF. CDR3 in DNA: TGTGCCACTTGGGACGGGGGACGGGGGAACACTGAAGCTTTCTTT.